This T cell receptor beta chain was observed in a study of blood T cell repertoires in COVID-19. Study details: Acute and convalescent COVID-19 specimens originated in the United States, Italy and Spain.

The CDR3 contains 14 residues. Trimming cost V 6 bases and J 7 bases; bases outside gene matches: 5. Germline-derived CDR1 and CDR2 are MNHEY and SVGAGI. Measured with immunoSEQ multiplex PCR; TCRdb has only the in-frame clones, and not every one. This table holds over 150,000 clones, roughly 81% found once. The chain carries TRBV6-5 and TRBJ1-6, with TRBD1 matching over 8 bases. The receptor was isolated from a woman of 80 years or more with COVID-19, enrolled during active disease. The sample consisted of peripheral blood. Here the CDR3 reads CASRRTGRNSPLHF. CDR3 DNA sequence: TGTGCCAGCAGGCGGACAGGGCGGAATTCACCCCTCCACTTT.